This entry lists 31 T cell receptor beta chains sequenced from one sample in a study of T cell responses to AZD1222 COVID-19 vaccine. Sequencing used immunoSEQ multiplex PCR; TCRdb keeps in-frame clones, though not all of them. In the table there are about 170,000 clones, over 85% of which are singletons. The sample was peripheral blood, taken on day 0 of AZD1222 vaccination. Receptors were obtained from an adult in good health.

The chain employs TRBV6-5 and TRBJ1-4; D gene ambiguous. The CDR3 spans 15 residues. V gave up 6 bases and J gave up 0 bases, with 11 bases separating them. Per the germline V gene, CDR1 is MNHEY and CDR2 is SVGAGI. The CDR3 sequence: CASSSTEATNEKLFF. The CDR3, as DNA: TGTGCCAGCAGCTCCACAGAGGCAACTAATGAAAAACTGTTTTTT.

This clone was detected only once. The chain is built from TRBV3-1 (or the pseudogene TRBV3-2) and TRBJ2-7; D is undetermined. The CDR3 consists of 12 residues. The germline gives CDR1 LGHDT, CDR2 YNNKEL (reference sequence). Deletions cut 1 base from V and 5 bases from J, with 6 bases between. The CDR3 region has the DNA TGTGCCAGCAGCCAAGTACGGAACGAGCAGTACTTC. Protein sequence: CASSQVRNEQYF.

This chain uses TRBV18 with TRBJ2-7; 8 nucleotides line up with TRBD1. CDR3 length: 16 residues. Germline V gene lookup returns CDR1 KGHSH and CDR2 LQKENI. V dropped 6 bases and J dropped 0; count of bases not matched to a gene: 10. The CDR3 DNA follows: TGTGCCAGCTCTTCGAGGACAGGGTCACACTCCTACGAGCAGTACTTC. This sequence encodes CASSSRTGSHSYEQYF.

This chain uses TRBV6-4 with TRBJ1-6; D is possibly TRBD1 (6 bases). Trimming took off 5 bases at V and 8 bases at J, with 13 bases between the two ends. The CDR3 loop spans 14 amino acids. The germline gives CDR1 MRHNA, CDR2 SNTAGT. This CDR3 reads CASSPQGRDSPLHF. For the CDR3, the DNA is TGTGCCAGCAGTCCACAGGGACGGGATTCACCCCTCCACTTT.

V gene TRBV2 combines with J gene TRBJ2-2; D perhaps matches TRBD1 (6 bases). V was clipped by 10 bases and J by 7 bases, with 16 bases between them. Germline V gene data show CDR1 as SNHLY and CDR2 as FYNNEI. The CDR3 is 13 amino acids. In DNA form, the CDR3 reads TGTGCCACCGCCGGGACAAGTATCGGGGAGCTGTTTTTT. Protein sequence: CATAGTSIGELFF.

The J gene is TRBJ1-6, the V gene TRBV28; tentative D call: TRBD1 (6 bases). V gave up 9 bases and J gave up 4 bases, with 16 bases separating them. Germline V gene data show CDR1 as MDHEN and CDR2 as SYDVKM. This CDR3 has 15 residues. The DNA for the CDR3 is TGTGCCAGTAAAACGCGGACAGCATATAATTCACCCCTCCACTTT. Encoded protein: CASKTRTAYNSPLHF.

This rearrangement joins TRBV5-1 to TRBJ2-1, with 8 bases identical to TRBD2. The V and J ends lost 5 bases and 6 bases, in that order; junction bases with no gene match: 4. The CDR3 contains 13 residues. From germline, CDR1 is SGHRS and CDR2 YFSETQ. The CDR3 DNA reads TGCGCCAGCAGTGGACTAGCTGGCAATGAGCAGTTCTTC. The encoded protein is CASSGLAGNEQFF.

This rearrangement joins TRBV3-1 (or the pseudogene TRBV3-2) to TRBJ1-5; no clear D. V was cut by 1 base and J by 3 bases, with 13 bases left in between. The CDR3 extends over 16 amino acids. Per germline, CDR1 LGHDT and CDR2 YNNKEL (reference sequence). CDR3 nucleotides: TGTGCCAGCAGCCAAGGCGTGTGGGGTGTCAATCAGCCCCAGCATTTT. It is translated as CASSQGVWGVNQPQHF.

The CDR3 coding sequence is TGTGCCAGCAGCCAGCACCGCGGGGGGTATACCTCTGGGGCCAACGTCCTGACTTTC. It is translated as CASSQHRGGYTSGANVLTF. The chain carries TRBV14 and TRBJ2-6; 8 positions match TRBD2. Trimming at V came to 3 bases and at J to 0 bases, leaving 10 bases not matched to a gene. The CDR3 is made up of 19 amino acids. Per germline, CDR1 SGHDN and CDR2 FVKESK.

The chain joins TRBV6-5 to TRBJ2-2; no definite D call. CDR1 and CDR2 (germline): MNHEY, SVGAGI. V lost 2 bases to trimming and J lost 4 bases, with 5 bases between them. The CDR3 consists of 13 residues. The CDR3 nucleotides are TGTGCCAGCAGTTACGTTACCACCGGGGAGCTGTTTTTT. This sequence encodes CASSYVTTGELFF.

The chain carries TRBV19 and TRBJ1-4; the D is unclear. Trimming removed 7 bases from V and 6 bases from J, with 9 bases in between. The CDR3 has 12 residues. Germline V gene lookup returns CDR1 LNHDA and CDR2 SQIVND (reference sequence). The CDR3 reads CASKNGYEKLFF. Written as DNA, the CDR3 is TGTGCCAGTAAGAACGGCTATGAAAAACTGTTTTTT. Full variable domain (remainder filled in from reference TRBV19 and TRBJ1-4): DGGITQSPKYLFRKEGQNVTLSCEQNLNHDAMYWYRQDPGQGLRLIYYSQIVNDFQKGDIAEGYSVSREKKESFPLTVTSAQKNPTAFYLCASKNGYEKLFFGSGTQLSVL.

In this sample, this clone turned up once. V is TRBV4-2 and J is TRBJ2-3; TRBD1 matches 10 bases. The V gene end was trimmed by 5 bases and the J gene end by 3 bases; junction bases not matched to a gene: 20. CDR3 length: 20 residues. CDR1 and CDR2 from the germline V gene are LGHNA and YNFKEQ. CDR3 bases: TGTGCCAGCAGCAGCAAATCCGGCTCCGGGACAGGGGTAGGGACAGATACGCAGTATTTT. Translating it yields CASSSKSGSGTGVGTDTQYF.

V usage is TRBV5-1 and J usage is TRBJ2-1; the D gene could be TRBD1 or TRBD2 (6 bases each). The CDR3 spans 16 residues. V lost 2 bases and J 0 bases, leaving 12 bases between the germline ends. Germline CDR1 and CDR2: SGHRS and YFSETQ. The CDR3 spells CASSLRGRSSYNEQFF. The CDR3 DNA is TGCGCCAGCAGCTTACGGGGGCGCAGCTCCTACAATGAGCAGTTCTTC.

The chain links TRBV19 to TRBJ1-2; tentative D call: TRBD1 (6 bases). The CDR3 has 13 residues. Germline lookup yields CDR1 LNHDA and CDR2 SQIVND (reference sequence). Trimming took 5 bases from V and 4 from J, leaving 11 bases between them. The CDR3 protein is CASSVGTSYGYTF. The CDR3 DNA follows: TGTGCCAGTAGTGTAGGGACATCCTATGGCTACACCTTC. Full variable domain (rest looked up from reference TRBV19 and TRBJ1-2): DGGITQSPKYLFRKEGQNVTLSCEQNLNHDAMYWYRQDPGQGLRLIYYSQIVNDFQKGDIAEGYSVSREKKESFPLTVTSAQKNPTAFYLCASSVGTSYGYTFGSGTRLTVV.

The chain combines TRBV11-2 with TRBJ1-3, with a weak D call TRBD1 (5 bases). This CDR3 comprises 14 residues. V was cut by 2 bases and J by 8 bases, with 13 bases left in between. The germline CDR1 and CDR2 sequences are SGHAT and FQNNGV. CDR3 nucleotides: TGTGCCAGCAGCTTAAACGTCGGGGGGGACACCATATATTTT. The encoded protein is CASSLNVGGDTIYF.

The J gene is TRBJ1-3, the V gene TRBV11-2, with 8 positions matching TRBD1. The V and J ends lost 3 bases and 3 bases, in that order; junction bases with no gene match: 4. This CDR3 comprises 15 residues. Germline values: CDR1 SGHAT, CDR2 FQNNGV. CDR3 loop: CASSFLGQGGNTIYF. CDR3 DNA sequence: TGTGCCAGCAGCTTCCTTGGACAGGGTGGAAACACCATATATTTT.

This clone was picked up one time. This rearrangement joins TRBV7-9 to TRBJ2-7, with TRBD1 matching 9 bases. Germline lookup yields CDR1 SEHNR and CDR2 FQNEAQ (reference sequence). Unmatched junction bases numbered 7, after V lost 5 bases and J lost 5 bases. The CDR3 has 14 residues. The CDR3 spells CASSPWTGENEQYF. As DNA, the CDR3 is TGTGCCAGCAGCCCCTGGACAGGGGAGAACGAGCAGTACTTC.

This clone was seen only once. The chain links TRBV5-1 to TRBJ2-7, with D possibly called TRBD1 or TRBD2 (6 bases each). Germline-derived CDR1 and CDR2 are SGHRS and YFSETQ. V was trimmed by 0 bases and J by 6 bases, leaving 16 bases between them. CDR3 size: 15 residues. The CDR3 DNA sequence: TGCGCCAGCAGCTTGGTGCGGGACAAGGAAGGCGAGCAGTACTTC. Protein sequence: CASSLVRDKEGEQYF.

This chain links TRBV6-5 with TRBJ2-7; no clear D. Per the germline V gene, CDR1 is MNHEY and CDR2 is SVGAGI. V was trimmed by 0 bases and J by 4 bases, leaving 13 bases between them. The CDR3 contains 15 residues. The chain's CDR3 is CASSYSFVSPYEQYF. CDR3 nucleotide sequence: TGTGCCAGCAGTTACTCGTTCGTCTCTCCTTACGAGCAGTACTTC.

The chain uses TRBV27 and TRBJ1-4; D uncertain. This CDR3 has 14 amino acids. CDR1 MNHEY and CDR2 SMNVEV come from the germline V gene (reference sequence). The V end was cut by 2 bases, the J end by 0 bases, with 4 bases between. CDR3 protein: CASSLASTNEKLFF. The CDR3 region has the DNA TGTGCCAGCAGTTTAGCCTCAACTAATGAAAAACTGTTTTTT.

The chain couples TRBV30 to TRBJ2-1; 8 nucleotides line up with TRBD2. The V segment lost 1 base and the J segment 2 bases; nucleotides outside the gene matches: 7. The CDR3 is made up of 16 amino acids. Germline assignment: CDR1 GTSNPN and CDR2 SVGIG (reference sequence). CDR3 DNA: TGTGCCTGGAGTGGCCTCCTCGGGAGGGCCTACAATGAGCAGTTCTTC. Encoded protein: CAWSGLLGRAYNEQFF.

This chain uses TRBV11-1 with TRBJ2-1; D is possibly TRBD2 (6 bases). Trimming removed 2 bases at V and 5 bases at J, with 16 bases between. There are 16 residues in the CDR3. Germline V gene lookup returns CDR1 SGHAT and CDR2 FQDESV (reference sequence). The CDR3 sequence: CASSLRFAGQNNEQFF. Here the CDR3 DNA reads TGTGCCAGCAGCTTAAGGTTTGCGGGGCAGAACAATGAGCAGTTCTTC.

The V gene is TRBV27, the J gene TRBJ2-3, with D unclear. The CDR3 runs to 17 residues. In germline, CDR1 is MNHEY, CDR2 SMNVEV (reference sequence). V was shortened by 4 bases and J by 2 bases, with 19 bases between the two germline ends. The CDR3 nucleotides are TGTGCCAGCAGTTCCCCCTTGTCCAGAATGAACACAGATACGCAGTATTTT. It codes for CASSSPLSRMNTDTQYF.

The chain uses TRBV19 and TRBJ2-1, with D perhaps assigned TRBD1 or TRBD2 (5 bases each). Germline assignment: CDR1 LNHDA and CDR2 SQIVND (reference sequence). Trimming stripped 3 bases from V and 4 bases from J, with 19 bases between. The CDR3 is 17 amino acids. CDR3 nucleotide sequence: TGTGCCAGTAGTATCGGCCGGGACCCGCTGAGATACAATGAGCAGTTCTTC. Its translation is CASSIGRDPLRYNEQFF.

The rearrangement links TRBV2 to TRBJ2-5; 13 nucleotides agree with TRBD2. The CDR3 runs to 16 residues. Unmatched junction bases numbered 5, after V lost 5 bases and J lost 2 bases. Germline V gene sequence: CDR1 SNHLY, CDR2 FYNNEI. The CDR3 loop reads CASSKGLAGPQETQYF. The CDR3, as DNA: TGTGCCAGCAGTAAGGGACTAGCGGGACCACAAGAGACCCAGTACTTC.

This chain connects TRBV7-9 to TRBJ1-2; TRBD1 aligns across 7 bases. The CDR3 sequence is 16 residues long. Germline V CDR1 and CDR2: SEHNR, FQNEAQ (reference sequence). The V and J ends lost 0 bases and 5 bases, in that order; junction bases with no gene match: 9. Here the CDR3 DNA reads TGTGCCAGCAGCTTAGCCAGCCGGACAGGAGGGTATGGCTACACCTTC. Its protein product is CASSLASRTGGYGYTF.

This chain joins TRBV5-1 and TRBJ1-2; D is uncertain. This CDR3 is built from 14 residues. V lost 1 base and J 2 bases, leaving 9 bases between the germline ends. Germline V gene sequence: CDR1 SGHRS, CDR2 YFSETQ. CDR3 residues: CASSLFTDNYGYTF. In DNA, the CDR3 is TGCGCCAGCAGCTTGTTTACCGACAACTATGGCTACACCTTC.

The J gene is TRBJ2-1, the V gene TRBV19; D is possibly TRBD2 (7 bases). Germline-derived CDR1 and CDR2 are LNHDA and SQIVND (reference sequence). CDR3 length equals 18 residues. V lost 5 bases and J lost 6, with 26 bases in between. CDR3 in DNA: TGTGCCAGTAGTGCCTCGCTAGGGAGGGGGGCAGAGGCCAATGAGCAGTTCTTC. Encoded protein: CASSASLGRGAEANEQFF.

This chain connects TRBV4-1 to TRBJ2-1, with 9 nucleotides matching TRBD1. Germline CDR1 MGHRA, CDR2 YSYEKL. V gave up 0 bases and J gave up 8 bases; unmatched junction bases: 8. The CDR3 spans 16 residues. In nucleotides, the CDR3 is TGCGCCAGCAGCCAAGACCCCGGGACAGGGAGGGATGAGCAGTTCTTC. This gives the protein CASSQDPGTGRDEQFF.

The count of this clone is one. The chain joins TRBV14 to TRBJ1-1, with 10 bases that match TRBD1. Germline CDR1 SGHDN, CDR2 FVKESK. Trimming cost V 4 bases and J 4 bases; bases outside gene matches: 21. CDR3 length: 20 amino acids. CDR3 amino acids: CASSPIRDRGKERIRTEAFF. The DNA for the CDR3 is TGTGCCAGCAGCCCCATCCGGGACAGGGGTAAAGAGAGAATCCGCACTGAAGCTTTCTTT.

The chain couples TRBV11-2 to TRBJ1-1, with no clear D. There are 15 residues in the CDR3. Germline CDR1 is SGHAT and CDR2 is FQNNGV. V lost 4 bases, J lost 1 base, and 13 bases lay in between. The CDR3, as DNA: TGTGCCAGCAGCTACATCATTCGGGGGAACACTGAAGCTTTCTTT. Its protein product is CASSYIIRGNTEAFF.